In this sample, the clone carrying this TCR beta chain turned up many times. What it binds is unknown. TCRdb re-called the 5' RACE reads through MiXCR, storing one row per CDR3 protein. The table lists 89,000 or so distinct CDR3 sequences, roughly 12% of them singletons. V shed 4 bases and J 1 base; nucleotides not matched to a gene: 11. The CDR3 runs 19 residues. CDR1 and CDR2 from the germline V gene are SEHNR and FQNEAQ (reference sequence). This entry belongs to a study of T-cell memory formation after mild COVID-19. Study as a whole: For the most part, TCR clusters were specific to one donor.

General observations from the study: In second-wave clones peaking day 37, SARS-CoV-2 specificity remained unconfirmed. Memory cells collected pre-infection included some clones that later responded, suggesting cross-reactive memory joined. Clones that got smaller from day 15 to 85 had even CD4/CD8, while clones growing later tipped toward CD4+.

V is TRBV7-9 and J is TRBJ2-3; 13 bases are a match to TRBD2. The TCR sequence derives from a man aged 18 to 29 who had mild COVID-19 (a few samples of this study predate the infection). Cell type and time point are not known. The sample consisted of PBMCs or a T cell subset sorted from them (not recorded which). The CDR3 here is CASSSQATGTSGGTDTQYF. CDR3 bases: TGTGCCAGCAGCTCCCAAGCGACCGGGACTAGCGGGGGCACAGATACGCAGTATTTT.